The T cell receptor (beta chain) under discussion was sequenced for a study of prognosis after radiotherapy for stage I lung cancer. Study as a whole: Enrolled patients (around 12 men, 5 to 7 women) had a median age of about 74 years and an age range of roughly 50 to 85 years.

Genomic DNA provided the template from which TCR beta CDR3 was amplified by two-round multiplex PCR. Gene-specific TRBV and TRBJ primers were used in PCR round one. TCRdb ran MiXCR on the multiplex PCR reads and lists one entry per CDR3 protein. The repertoire holds nearly 25,000 distinct CDR3 sequences, with around 34% as singletons. In its sample, this clonotype was seen many times. The CDR3 has 14 amino acids. V was pared by 1 base and J by 0 bases, with 6 bases between. Looked up from germline, CDR1 is SGHTS and CDR2 is YDEGEE. V gene TRBV5-8 combines with J gene TRBJ2-3; no clear D gene. This sequence originates from a donor of 50 years or more with non-small cell lung cancer. Sequencing used PBMCs, obtained before or after stereotactic body radiation therapy (not recorded which). The CDR3 bases are TGTGCCAGCAGCTTGAGGTCTAGCACAGATACGCAGTATTTT. Translation: CASSLRSSTDTQYF.